This T cell receptor beta chain was identified in a study of T cell responses to AZD1222 COVID-19 vaccine. CDR3 length: 13 amino acids. Germline CDR1 and CDR2: SGHDT and YYEEEE. Here immunoSEQ multiplex PCR was the method, and the copy in TCRdb shows in-frame clones only, minus some. The table shows around 120,000 clones, with over 80% occurring only once. This clone appeared a single time. This clonotype was obtained from an adult in good health. This chain uses TRBV5-6 with TRBJ2-1, with TRBD1 matching 9 bases. Sequenced material: peripheral blood, taken on day 0 of AZD1222 vaccination. The CDR3: CGGGTGSKDEQFF. The CDR3, as DNA: TGTGGAGGAGGGACAGGGTCCAAGGATGAGCAGTTCTTC.